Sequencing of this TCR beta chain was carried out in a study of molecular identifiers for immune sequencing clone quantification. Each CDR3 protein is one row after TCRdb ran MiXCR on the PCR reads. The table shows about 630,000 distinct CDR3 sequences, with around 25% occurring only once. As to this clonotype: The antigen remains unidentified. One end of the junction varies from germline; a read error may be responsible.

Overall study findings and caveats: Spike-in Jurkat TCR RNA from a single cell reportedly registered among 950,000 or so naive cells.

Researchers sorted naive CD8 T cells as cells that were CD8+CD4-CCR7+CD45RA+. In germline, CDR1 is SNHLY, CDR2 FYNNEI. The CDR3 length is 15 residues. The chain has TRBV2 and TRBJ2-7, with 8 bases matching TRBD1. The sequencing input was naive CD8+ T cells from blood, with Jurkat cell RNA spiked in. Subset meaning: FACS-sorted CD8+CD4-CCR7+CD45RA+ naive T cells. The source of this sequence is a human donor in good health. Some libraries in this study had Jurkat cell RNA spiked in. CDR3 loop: CASREGTGPRGEQYF. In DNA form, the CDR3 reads TGTGCCAGCAGGGAAGGGACAGGACCCCGGGGCGAGCAGTACTTC.